This T cell receptor (beta chain) stems from a study of beta chain features in type 1 diabetes. Only a few counts were recorded for this clone. Sampling consisted of one heparinised blood draw per donor, averaging approximately 120 mL. V was cut by 7 bases and J by 5 bases, with 8 bases left in between. The CDR3 spans 11 residues. CDR1 and CDR2 from the germline V gene are LNHDA and SQIVND (reference sequence). The sequenced template was cDNA made from the entire isolated RNA. Using immunoSEQ multiplex PCR, the repertoire was profiled, and TCRdb retains in-frame clones only, with some absent. The sample holds roughly 130,000 clones, around 8.7% seen once.

What was sequenced was central memory CD4+ T cells from blood. The sequence derives from a young man in good health. The rearrangement joins TRBV19 to TRBJ1-1, with D possibly TRBD1 on 6 matching bases. CDR3 DNA sequence: TGTGCCAGTATAAGGGGGACTGAAGCTTTCTTT. Encoded protein: CASIRGTEAFF.